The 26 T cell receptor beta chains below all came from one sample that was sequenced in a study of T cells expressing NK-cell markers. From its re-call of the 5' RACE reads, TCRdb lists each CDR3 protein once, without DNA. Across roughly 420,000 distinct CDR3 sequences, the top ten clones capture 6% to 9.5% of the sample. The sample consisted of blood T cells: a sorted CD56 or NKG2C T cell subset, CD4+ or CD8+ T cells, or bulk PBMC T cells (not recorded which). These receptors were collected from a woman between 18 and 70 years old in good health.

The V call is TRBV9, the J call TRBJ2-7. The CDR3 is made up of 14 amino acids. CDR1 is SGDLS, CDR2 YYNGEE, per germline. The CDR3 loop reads CASSVAGESYEQYF.

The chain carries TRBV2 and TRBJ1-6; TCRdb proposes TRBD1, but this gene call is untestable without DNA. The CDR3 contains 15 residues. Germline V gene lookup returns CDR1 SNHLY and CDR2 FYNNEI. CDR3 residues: CASSLRQADLSPLHF.

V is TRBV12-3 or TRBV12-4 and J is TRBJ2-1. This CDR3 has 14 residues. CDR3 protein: CASGTESSYNEQFF.

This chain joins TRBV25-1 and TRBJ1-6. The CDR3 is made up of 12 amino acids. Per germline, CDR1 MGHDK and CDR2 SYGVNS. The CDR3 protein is CATSPGGSPLHF.

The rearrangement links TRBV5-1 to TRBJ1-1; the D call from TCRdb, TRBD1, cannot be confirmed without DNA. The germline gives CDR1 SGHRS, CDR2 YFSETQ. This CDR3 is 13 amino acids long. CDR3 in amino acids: CATGQGVNTEAFF.

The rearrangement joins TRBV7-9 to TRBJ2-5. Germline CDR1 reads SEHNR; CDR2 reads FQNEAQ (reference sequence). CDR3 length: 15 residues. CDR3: CASSQASAGQETQYF.

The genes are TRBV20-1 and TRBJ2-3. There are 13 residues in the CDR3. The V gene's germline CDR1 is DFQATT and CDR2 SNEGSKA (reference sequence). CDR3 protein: CSASRVVTDTQYF.

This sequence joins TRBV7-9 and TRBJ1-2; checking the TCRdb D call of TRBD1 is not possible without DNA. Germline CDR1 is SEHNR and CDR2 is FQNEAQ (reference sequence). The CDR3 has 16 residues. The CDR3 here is CASSALMSTGVGGYTF.

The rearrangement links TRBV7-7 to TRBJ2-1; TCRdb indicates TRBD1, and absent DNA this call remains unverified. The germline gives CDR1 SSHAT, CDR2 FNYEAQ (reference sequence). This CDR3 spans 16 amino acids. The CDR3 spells CASSLGGSGSYNEQFF.

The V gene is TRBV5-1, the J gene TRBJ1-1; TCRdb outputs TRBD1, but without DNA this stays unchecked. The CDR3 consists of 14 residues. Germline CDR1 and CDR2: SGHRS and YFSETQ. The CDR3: CASSRLTGNTEAFF.

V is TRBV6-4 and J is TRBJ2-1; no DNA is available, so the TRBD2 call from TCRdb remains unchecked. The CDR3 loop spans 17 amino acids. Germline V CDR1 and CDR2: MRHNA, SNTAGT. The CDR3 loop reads CASSSQTSGGAINEQFF.

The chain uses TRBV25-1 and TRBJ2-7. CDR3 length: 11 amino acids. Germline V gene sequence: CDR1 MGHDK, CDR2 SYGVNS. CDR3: CASRGWDEQYF.

The CDR3 here is CASSKPNRAMRDTQYF. The chain combines TRBV11-2 with TRBJ2-3; the TCRdb D gene call, TRBD1, has no DNA to confirm it. This CDR3 is 16 amino acids long. CDR1 is SGHAT and CDR2 is FQNNGV in the germline V gene.

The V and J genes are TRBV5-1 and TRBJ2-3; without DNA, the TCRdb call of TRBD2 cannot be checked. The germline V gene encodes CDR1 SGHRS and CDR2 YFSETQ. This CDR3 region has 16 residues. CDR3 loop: CASSLGPAGGSDTQYF.

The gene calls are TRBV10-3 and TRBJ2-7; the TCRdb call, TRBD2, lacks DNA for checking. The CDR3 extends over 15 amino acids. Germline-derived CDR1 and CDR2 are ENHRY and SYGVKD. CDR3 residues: CAISESTSGRYEQYF.

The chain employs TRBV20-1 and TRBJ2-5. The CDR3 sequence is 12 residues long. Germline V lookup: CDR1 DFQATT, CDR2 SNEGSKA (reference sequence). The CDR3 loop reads CSADPKGETQYF.

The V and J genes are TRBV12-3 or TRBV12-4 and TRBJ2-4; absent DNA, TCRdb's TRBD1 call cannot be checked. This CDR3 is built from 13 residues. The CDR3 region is CASSNLQGNIQYF.

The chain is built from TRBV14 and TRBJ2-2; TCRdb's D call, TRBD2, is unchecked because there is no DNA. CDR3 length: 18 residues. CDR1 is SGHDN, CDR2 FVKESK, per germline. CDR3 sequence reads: CASSQDLARDPNTGELFF.

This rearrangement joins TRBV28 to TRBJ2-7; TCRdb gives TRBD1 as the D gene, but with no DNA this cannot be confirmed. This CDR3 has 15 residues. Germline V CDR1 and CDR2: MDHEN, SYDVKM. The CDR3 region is CASSFRGLNSYEQYF. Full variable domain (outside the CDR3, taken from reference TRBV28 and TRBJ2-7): DVKVTQSSRYLVKRTGEKVFLECVQDMDHENMFWYRQDPGLGLRLIYFSYDVKMKEKGDIPEGYSVSREKKERFSLILESASTNQTSMYLCASSFRGLNSYEQYFGPGTRLTVT.

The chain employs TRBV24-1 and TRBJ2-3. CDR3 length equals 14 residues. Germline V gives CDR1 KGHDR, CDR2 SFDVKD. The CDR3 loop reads CATSPSSAADTQYF.

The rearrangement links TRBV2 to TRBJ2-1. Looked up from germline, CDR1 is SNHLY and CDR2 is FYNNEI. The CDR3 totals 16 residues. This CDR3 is CASSDLIGSSYNEQFF.

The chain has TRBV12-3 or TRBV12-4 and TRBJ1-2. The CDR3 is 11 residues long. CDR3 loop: CASSARYGYTF.

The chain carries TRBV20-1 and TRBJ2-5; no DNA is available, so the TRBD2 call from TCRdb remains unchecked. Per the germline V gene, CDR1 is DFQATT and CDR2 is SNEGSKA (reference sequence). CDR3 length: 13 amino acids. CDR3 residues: CSALTSPEETQYF.

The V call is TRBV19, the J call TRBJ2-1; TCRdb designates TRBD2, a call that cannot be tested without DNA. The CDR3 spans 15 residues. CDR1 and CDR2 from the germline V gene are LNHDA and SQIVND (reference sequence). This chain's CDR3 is CASSFRTSGVNEQFF.

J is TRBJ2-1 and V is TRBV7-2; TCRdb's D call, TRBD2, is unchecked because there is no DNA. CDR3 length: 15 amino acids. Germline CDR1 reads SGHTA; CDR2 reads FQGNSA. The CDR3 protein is CASSPTSGTVNEQFF.

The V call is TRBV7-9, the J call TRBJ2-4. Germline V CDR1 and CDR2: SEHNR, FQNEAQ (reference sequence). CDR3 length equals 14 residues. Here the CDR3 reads CASSLSGSGHIQYF. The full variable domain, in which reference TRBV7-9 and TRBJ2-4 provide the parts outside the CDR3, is DTGVSQNPRHKITKRGQNVTFRCDPISEHNRLYWYRQTLGQGPEFLTYFQNEAQLEKSRLLSDRFSAERPKGSFSTLEIQRTEQGDSAMYLCASSLSGSGHIQYFGAGTRLSVL.